The next 12 T cell receptor beta chains were all read from a single sample in a study of blood T cell repertoires in COVID-19. Clones were sequenced by immunoSEQ multiplex PCR, and TCRdb holds only the in-frame ones, with some missing. Among under 150,000 clones, roughly 90% were seen once, and the ten largest hold about 2%. Source material: peripheral blood. The origin of the receptors is an older man with active COVID-19.

This chain connects TRBV18 to TRBJ2-1; D uncertain. The V end lost 0 bases, the J end lost 5 bases, and 8 bases lay between the germline ends. The length of the CDR3 is 14 residues. Germline CDR1 KGHSH, CDR2 LQKENI. The CDR3 loop is CASSPPSSDNEQFF. CDR3 nucleotides: TGTGCCAGCTCACCACCTAGCAGCGACAATGAGCAGTTCTTC.

This rearrangement joins TRBV27 to TRBJ1-5; no clear D. Germline V gene data show CDR1 as MNHEY and CDR2 as SMNVEV (reference sequence). V lost 6 bases, J lost 5 bases, and 8 bases lay in between. CDR3 length equals 12 residues. The CDR3 DNA reads TGTGCCAGCAGCGACAACCATCAGCCCCAGCATTTT. Amino acids: CASSDNHQPQHF.

The chain uses TRBV5-1 and TRBJ1-1; D is unresolved. Germline CDR1 and CDR2: SGHRS and YFSETQ. This CDR3 is 14 amino acids long. The V and J ends lost 2 bases and 0 bases respectively, with 8 bases between them. The CDR3 bases are TGCGCCAGCAGCTTCGACAACCTGAACACTGAAGCTTTCTTT. Amino acids: CASSFDNLNTEAFF.

The chain uses TRBV6-5 and TRBJ1-5; D is possibly TRBD1 (5 bases). Per germline, CDR1 MNHEY and CDR2 SVGAGI. The CDR3 is 13 residues long. V was trimmed by 6 bases and J by 11 bases, leaving 17 bases between them. CDR3 DNA: TGTGCCAGCAGACCGGACCGTTCAGGGACCCAGCATTTT. Translated: CASRPDRSGTQHF.

This chain's CDR3 is CASSSSSYNSPLHF. The CDR3 nucleotides are TGTGCCAGCAGTTCGAGCTCCTATAATTCACCCCTCCACTTT. This chain uses TRBV6-5 with TRBJ1-6; D not certain. The CDR3 sequence is 14 residues long. CDR1 is MNHEY and CDR2 is SVGAGI in the germline V gene. V dropped 4 bases and J dropped 0 bases, with 4 bases sitting between them.

The J gene is TRBJ1-1, the V gene TRBV7-3; possible D gene TRBD1, 5 bases. This CDR3 contains 13 residues. Germline CDR1 and CDR2: SGHTA and FQGTGA. V was shortened by 4 bases and J by 1 base, with 7 bases between the two germline ends. In nucleotides, the CDR3 is TGTGCCAGCAGCTGGGGCCGGAACACTGAAGCTTTCTTT. Its translation is CASSWGRNTEAFF.

This clone was recorded only once. This chain joins TRBV18 and TRBJ1-2, with D possibly matching TRBD1 (6 bases). The germline V gene has CDR1 KGHSH and CDR2 LQKENI. The CDR3 runs to 13 residues. Trimming took off 4 bases at V and 5 bases at J, with 11 bases between the two ends. As DNA, the CDR3 is TGTGCCAGCTCACGGGGACAAGGGTATGGCTACACCTTC. It encodes CASSRGQGYGYTF.

The CDR3 loop reads CASSQIQGTEAFF. The CDR3 nucleotides are TGTGCCAGCAGCCAAATCCAGGGCACTGAAGCTTTCTTT. The chain links TRBV3-1 (or the pseudogene TRBV3-2) to TRBJ1-1; perhaps TRBD1 as D (5 bases). This CDR3 comprises 13 residues. Trimming removed 2 bases at V and 4 bases at J, with 8 bases between. Germline V lookup: CDR1 LGHDT, CDR2 YNNKEL (reference sequence).

The chain uses TRBV5-1 and TRBJ1-2, with 7 bases matching TRBD1. The CDR3 extends over 14 amino acids. Germline CDR1 and CDR2: SGHRS and YFSETQ. The V and J ends lost 0 bases and 4 bases, in that order; junction bases with no gene match: 3. The CDR3: CASSLAGQPYGYTF. The CDR3 nucleotides read TGCGCCAGCAGCTTGGCGGGACAGCCCTATGGCTACACCTTC.

V gene TRBV7-3 combines with J gene TRBJ1-1, with unresolved D. The CDR3 covers 14 residues. Germline V lookup: CDR1 SGHTA, CDR2 FQGTGA. Trimming took 3 bases from V and 1 from J, leaving 9 bases between them. The DNA for the CDR3 is TGTGCCAGCAGCTTGCGAGGGCCGAACACTGAAGCTTTCTTT. It yields the protein CASSLRGPNTEAFF.

This sequence joins TRBV9 and TRBJ2-3, with 10 bases that match TRBD1. The germline CDR1 and CDR2 sequences are SGDLS and YYNGEE. Trimming cost V 3 bases and J 1 base; bases outside gene matches: 5. The CDR3 consists of 16 residues. CDR3 nucleotides: TGTGCCAGCAGCGGAGACAGGGGGCCCGGCACAGATACGCAGTATTTT. Amino acid sequence: CASSGDRGPGTDTQYF.

The V gene is TRBV28, the J gene TRBJ2-1; D unresolved. Germline V gene data show CDR1 as MDHEN and CDR2 as SYDVKM. The CDR3 runs to 13 residues. The ends were cut back, 3 bases at V and 2 bases at J, with 5 bases in the middle. CDR3: CASSFFTYNEQFF. The CDR3 bases are TGTGCCAGCAGTTTTTTTACCTACAATGAGCAGTTCTTC.